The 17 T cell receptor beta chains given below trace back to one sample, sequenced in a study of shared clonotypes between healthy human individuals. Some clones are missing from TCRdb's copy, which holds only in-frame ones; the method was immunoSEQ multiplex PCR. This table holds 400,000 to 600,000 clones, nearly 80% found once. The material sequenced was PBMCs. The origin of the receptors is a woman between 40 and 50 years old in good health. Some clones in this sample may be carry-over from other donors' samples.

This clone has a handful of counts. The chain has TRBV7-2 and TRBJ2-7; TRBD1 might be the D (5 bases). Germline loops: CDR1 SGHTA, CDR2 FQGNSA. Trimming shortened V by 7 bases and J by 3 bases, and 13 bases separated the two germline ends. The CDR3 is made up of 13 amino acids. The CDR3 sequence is CASTPGRDYEQYF. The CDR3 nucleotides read TGTGCCAGCACCCCCGGCAGGGACTACGAGCAGTACTTC.

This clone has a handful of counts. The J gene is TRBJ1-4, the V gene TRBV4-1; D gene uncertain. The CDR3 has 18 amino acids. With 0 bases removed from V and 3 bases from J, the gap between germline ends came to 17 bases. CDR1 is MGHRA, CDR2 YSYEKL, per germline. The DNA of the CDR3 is TGCGCCAGCAGCCAAGAGGTCCTCCGGGGTTGGGCTAATGAAAAACTGTTTTTT. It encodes CASSQEVLRGWANEKLFF.

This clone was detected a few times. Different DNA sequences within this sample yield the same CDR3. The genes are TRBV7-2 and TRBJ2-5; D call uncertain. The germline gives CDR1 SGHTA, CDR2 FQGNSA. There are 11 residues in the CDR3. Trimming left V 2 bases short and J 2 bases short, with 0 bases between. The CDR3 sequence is CASSLQETQYF. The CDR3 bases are TGTGCCAGCAGCTTACAAGAGACCCAGTACTTC.

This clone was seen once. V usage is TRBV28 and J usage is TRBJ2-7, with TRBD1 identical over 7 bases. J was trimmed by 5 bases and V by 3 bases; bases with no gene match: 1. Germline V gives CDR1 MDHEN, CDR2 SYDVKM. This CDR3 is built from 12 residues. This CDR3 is CASSFTGDEQYF. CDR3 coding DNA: TGTGCCAGCAGTTTCACAGGGGACGAGCAGTACTTC. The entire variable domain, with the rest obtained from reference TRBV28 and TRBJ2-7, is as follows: DVKVTQSSRYLVKRTGEKVFLECVQDMDHENMFWYRQDPGLGLRLIYFSYDVKMKEKGDIPEGYSVSREKKERFSLILESASTNQTSMYLCASSFTGDEQYFGPGTRLTVT.

CDR3 in DNA: TGTGCCAGCAGATACACAGGGGGCTATGGCTACACCTTC. It yields the protein CASRYTGGYGYTF. The J gene is TRBJ1-2, the V gene TRBV27, with TRBD1 matching 8 bases. The CDR3 has 13 amino acids. Per the germline V gene, CDR1 is MNHEY and CDR2 is SMNVEV (reference sequence). Trimming took 6 bases from V and 4 from J; bases not matched to a gene: 4.

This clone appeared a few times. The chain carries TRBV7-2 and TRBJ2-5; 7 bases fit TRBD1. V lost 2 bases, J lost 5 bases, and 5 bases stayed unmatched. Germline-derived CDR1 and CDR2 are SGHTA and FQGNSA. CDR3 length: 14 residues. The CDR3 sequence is CASSLLGRGETQYF. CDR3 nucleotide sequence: TGTGCCAGCAGCTTATTGGGCAGGGGGGAGACCCAGTACTTC.

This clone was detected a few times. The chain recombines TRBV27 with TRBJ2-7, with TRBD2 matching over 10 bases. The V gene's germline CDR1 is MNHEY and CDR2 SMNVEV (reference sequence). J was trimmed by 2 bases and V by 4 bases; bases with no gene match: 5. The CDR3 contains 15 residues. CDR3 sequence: CASSSPAGGTYEQYF. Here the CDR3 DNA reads TGTGCCAGCAGTTCCCCAGCGGGAGGGACCTACGAGCAGTACTTC.

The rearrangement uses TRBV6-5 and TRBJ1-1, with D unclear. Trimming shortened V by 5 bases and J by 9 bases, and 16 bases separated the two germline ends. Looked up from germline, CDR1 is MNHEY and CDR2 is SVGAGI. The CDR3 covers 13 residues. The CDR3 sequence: CASSPQSEDKAFF. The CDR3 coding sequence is TGTGCCAGCAGTCCACAATCAGAGGATAAAGCTTTCTTT.

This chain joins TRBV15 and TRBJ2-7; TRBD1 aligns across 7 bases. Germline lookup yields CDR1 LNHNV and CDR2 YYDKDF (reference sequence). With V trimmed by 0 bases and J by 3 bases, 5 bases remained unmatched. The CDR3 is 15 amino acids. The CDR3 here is CATSREYRGVYEQYF. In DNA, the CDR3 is TGTGCCACCAGCAGAGAATACAGGGGAGTCTACGAGCAGTACTTC.

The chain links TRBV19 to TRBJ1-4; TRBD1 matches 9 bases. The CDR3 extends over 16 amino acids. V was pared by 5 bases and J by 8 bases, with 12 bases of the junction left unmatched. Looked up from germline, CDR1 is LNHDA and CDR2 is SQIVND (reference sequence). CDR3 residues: CASSVRGTGQSEKLFF. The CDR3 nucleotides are TGTGCCAGTAGTGTAAGAGGGACAGGGCAAAGCGAAAAACTGTTTTTT.

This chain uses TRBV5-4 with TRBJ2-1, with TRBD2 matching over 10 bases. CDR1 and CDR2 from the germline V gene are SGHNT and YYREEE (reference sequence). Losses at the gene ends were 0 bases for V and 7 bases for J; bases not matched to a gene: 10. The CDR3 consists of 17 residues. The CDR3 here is CASSLESSGRYRNEQFF. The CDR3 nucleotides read TGTGCCAGCAGCTTGGAAAGTAGCGGGAGGTATCGGAATGAGCAGTTCTTC.

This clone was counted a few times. CDR3 in amino acids: CASSLLAGGPNEQYF. The DNA of the CDR3 is TGTGCCAGCAGCTTATTGGCGGGAGGGCCCAACGAGCAGTACTTC. This sequence joins TRBV7-9 and TRBJ2-7; 9 nucleotides align to TRBD2. This CDR3 spans 15 amino acids. Trimming at V came to 2 bases and at J to 5 bases, leaving 7 bases not matched to a gene. Germline V gene data show CDR1 as SEHNR and CDR2 as FQNEAQ (reference sequence).

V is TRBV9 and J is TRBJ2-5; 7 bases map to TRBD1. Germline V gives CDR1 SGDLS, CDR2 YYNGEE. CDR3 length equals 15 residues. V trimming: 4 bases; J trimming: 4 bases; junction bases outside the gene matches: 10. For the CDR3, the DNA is TGTGCCAGCAGCCTAGCCGACAGGGAGCTAGAGACCCAGTACTTC. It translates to CASSLADRELETQYF.

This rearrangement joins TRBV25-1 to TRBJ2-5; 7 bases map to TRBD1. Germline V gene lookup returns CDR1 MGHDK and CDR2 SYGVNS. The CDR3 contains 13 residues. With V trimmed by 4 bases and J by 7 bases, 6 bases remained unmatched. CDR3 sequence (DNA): TGTGCCAGCAGTGCCCAGACAGGGTTGACCCAGTACTTC. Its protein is CASSAQTGLTQYF. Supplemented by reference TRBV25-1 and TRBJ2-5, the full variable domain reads EADIYQTPRYLVIGTGKKITLECSQTMGHDKMYWYQQDPGMELHLIHYSYGVNSTEKGDLSSESTVSRIRTEHFPLTLESARPSHTSQYLCASSAQTGLTQYFGPGTRLLVL.

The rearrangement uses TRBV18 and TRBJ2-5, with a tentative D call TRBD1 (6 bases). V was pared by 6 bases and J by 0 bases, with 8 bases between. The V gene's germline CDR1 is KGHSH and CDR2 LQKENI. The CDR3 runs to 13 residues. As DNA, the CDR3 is TGTGCCAGCTCCGGACAGAACCAAGAGACCCAGTACTTC. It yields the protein CASSGQNQETQYF.

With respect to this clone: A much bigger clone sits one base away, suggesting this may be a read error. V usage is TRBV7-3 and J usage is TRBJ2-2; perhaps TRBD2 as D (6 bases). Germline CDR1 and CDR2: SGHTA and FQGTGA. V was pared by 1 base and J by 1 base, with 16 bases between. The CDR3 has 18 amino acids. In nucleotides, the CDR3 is TGTGCCAGCAGCTTAAGAGGTCGGCCAGCGGGGAACACCGGGGAGCTGTTTTTT. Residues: CASSLRGRPAGNTGELFF.

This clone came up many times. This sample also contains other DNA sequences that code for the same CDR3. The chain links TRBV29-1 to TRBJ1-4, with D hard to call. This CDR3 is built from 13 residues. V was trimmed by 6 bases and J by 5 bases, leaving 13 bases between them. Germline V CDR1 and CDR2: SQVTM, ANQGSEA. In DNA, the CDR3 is TGCAGCGTCCGAAAGTCTCCGAATGAAAAACTGTTTTTT. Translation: CSVRKSPNEKLFF.